These 7 T cell receptor beta chains came from one sample sequenced in a study of PD-L1 blockade in urothelial cancer. Time point noted: peripheral blood 6 weeks after treatment start. TCRdb's table, derived via immunoSEQ multiplex PCR, lists solely in-frame clones and lacks some. The data hold around 40,000 clones, with 82% observed a single time. Sample: PBMCs, taken around atezolizumab (anti-PD-L1) treatment. Every receptor here comes from a man between 60 and 70 years old with urothelial cancer.

This rearrangement joins TRBV5-4 to TRBJ2-7; 14 bases agree with TRBD2. In germline, CDR1 is SGHNT, CDR2 YYREEE (reference sequence). There are 16 residues in the CDR3. The V and J ends lost 4 bases and 3 bases, in that order; junction bases with no gene match: 6. The CDR3 loop is CASSPGTSGGIYEQYF. The CDR3 coding sequence is TGTGCCAGCAGCCCAGGGACTAGCGGGGGTATCTACGAGCAGTACTTC.

This sequence joins TRBV5-1 and TRBJ2-1, with 7 bases matching TRBD1. Germline V gives CDR1 SGHRS, CDR2 YFSETQ. This CDR3 contains 15 residues. The V segment lost 6 bases and the J segment 0 bases; nucleotides outside the gene matches: 6. The CDR3 nucleotides are TGCGCCAGCAATCCCGCAGGGGGCTCCTACAATGAGCAGTTCTTC. As protein: CASNPAGGSYNEQFF.

This clone was counted only a few times. The V call is TRBV28, the J call TRBJ1-4; unclear D gene. The length of the CDR3 is 15 residues. Germline V lookup: CDR1 MDHEN, CDR2 SYDVKM. Between the trimmed V and J ends, which lost 9 bases and 2 bases, there was a span of 16 bases. The CDR3 loop is CASSNNPMTNEKLFF. CDR3 nucleotides: TGTGCCAGTTCAAACAACCCGATGACTAATGAAAAACTGTTTTTT. The entire variable domain, with the rest obtained from reference TRBV28 and TRBJ1-4, is as follows: DVKVTQSSRYLVKRTGEKVFLECVQDMDHENMFWYRQDPGLGLRLIYFSYDVKMKEKGDIPEGYSVSREKKERFSLILESASTNQTSMYLCASSNNPMTNEKLFFGSGTQLSVL.

The chain joins TRBV6-1 to TRBJ2-3, with 7 bases aligning to TRBD1. This CDR3 is built from 13 residues. V was pared by 5 bases and J by 5 bases, with 4 bases of the junction left unmatched. The germline CDR1 and CDR2 sequences are MNHNS and SASEGT. DNA for the CDR3: TGTGCCAGCAGTTTGACAGGGCGAGATACGCAGTATTTT. Its translation: CASSLTGRDTQYF.

This sequence joins TRBV2 and TRBJ1-5; the D gene is possibly TRBD1 (5 bases). V shed 7 bases and J shed 6 bases, with 13 bases lying between them. This CDR3 spans 13 amino acids. Germline V CDR1 and CDR2: SNHLY, FYNNEI. The CDR3: CASTRTGGQPQHF. The DNA for the CDR3 is TGTGCCAGCACGCGGACGGGGGGTCAGCCCCAGCATTTT.

With regard to this clone: A much larger clonotype is one base distant, so this may be a read error. V and J are TRBV6-4 and TRBJ2-7; D not resolved. The V end lost 4 bases, the J end lost 5 bases, and 6 bases lay between the germline ends. This CDR3 contains 11 residues. In germline, CDR1 is MRHNA, CDR2 SNTAGT. CDR3 bases: TGTGCCAGCAGTGCGGGTAACGAGCAGTACTTC. Its protein product is CASSAGNEQYF.

J is TRBJ2-5 and V is TRBV5-1; D might be TRBD1 (6 bases). Germline V gene lookup returns CDR1 SGHRS and CDR2 YFSETQ. This CDR3 has 16 amino acids. The V end lost 0 bases, the J end lost 5 bases, and 17 bases lay between the germline ends. CDR3 amino acids: CASSLVPQGGMETQYF. The CDR3 region has the DNA TGCGCCAGCAGCTTGGTCCCACAGGGTGGGATGGAGACCCAGTACTTC. Variable domain in full (rest from reference TRBV5-1 and TRBJ2-5): KAGVTQTPRYLIKTRGQQVTLSCSPISGHRSVSWYQQTPGQGLQFLFEYFSETQRNKGNFPGRFSGRQFSNSRSEMNVSTLELGDSALYLCASSLVPQGGMETQYFGPGTRLLVL.